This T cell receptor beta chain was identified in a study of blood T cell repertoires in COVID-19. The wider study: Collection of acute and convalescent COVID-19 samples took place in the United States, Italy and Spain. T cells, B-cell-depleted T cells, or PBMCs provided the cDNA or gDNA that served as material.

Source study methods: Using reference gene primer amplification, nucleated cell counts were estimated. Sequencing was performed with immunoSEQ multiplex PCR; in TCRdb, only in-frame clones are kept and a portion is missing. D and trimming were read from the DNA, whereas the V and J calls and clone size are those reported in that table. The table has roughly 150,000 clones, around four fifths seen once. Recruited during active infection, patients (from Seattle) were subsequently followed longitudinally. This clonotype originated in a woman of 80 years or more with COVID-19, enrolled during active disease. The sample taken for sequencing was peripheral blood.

The CDR3 DNA reads as TGTGCCAGTAGTCCAAACGGACAGGGTCGACAGCCCCAGCATTTT. It codes for CASSPNGQGRQPQHF. V gene TRBV19 combines with J gene TRBJ1-5, with 8 bases aligning to TRBD1. The CDR3 loop spans 15 amino acids. The junction had 10 bases not matched to a gene; V was cut back by 5 bases and J by 7 bases. Germline lookup yields CDR1 LNHDA and CDR2 SQIVND (reference sequence).